The 16 T cell receptor beta chains below all came from one sample that was sequenced in a study of early T cells in non-severe SARS-CoV-2 infection (dated by TCRdb to the early 2020s). Libraries were prepared through 5' RACE. The listed sequencing device is NextSeq 500. TCRdb took the public reads, trimmed them with fastp at Q25, ran MiXCR for clone calling and kept in-frame beta chains. Rows are unified per CDR3 protein, each entry keeping the most common DNA and genes. This sample lists 60,000 to 70,000 distinct CDR3 sequences; 5.9% were detected once. The ten most abundant clones make up about 3% of the sample. This sample comprised whole blood, obtained at baseline. These receptors were collected from an adult who was a healthcare worker with PCR-confirmed SARS-CoV-2 infection or an uninfected control (not recorded which).

This clonotype was detected ten times or more. The chain combines TRBV5-4 with TRBJ2-5; D uncertain. Germline lookup yields CDR1 SGHNT and CDR2 YYREEE (reference sequence). CDR3 length: 16 residues. Trimming removed 4 bases at V and 7 bases at J, with 23 bases between. The CDR3 protein is CASSLDVRSSASTQYF. The CDR3 nucleotides read TGTGCCAGCAGCCTCGACGTGAGGTCGTCGGCGTCGACCCAGTACTTC.

This clonotype showed up many times. The genes are TRBV11-2 and TRBJ2-7; D possibly corresponds to TRBD2 (6 bases). CDR3 size: 15 residues. Deletions cut 7 bases from V and 0 bases from J, with 16 bases between. CDR1 is SGHAT and CDR2 is FQNNGV in the germline V gene. CDR3 sequence (DNA): TGTGCCAGCACTCCGCGGGACGGCAGCTCCTACGAGCAGTACTTC. Amino acids: CASTPRDGSSYEQYF. The full variable domain, completed using reference TRBV11-2 and TRBJ2-7, is EAGVAQSPRYKIIEKRQSVAFWCNPISGHATLYWYQQILGQGPKLLIQFQNNGVVDDSQLPKDRFSAERLKGVDSTLKIQPAKLEDSAVYLCASTPRDGSSYEQYFGPGTRLTVT.

This clonotype came up a few times. This chain links TRBV6-1 with TRBJ2-1, with 10 bases that match TRBD1. This CDR3 spans 16 amino acids. With 0 bases clipped from V and 3 bases from J, the junction kept 2 bases outside the gene matches. Germline CDR1 and CDR2: MNHNS and SASEGT. CDR3 residues: CASSEAGQGYYNEQFF. CDR3 DNA: TGTGCCAGCAGTGAAGCGGGACAGGGGTACTACAATGAGCAGTTCTTC.

The chain recombines TRBV7-2 with TRBJ2-7; D possibly corresponds to TRBD1 (6 bases). The CDR3 spans 13 residues. CDR1 is SGHTA and CDR2 is FQGNSA in the germline V gene. V lost 5 bases to trimming and J lost 3 bases, with 11 bases between them. CDR3 bases: TGTGCCAGCAGCCCACAGGGCCGCTACGAGCAGTACTTC. The encoded protein is CASSPQGRYEQYF. Combining the CDR3 with reference TRBV7-2 and TRBJ2-7 gives the whole variable domain GAGVSQSPSNKVTEKGKDVELRCDPISGHTALYWYRQSLGQGLEFLIYFQGNSAPDKSGLPSDRFSAERTGGSVSTLTIQRTQQEDSAVYLCASSPQGRYEQYFGPGTRLTVT.

This clonotype was observed at least ten times. This chain connects TRBV7-9 to TRBJ2-7; 7 bases align to TRBD2. Losses at the gene ends were 5 bases for V and 0 bases for J; bases not matched to a gene: 7. Germline V gene data show CDR1 as SEHNR and CDR2 as FQNEAQ (reference sequence). The CDR3 contains 15 residues. CDR3 sequence reads: CASSPTSESSYEQYF. CDR3 sequence (DNA): TGTGCCAGCAGCCCTACTAGCGAATCCTCCTACGAGCAGTACTTC.

The sample holds many counts of this clonotype. The chain combines TRBV29-1 with TRBJ1-2; 9 nucleotides match TRBD1. CDR1 SQVTM and CDR2 ANQGSEA come from the germline V gene. V dropped 4 bases and J dropped 2; count of bases not matched to a gene: 8. The CDR3 covers 15 residues. As DNA, the CDR3 is TGCAGCGTTGCGGGACAGGGTGCATCAAACTATGGCTACACCTTC. It translates to CSVAGQGASNYGYTF.

The V call is TRBV20-1, the J call TRBJ2-7, with D perhaps TRBD2 (5 bases). Germline-derived CDR1 and CDR2 are DFQATT and SNEGSKA (reference sequence). V lost 5 bases and J 3 bases, leaving 14 bases between the germline ends. The CDR3 contains 13 residues. The CDR3 spells CSAAGHPYYEQYF. The CDR3 nucleotides are TGCAGTGCTGCGGGTCATCCCTACTACGAGCAGTACTTC.

At least ten counts were recorded for this clonotype. The chain links TRBV12-3 or TRBV12-4 to TRBJ1-5; tentatively, D is TRBD1 (5 bases). The CDR3 is made up of 14 amino acids. Between the trimmed V and J ends, which lost 2 bases and 7 bases, there was a span of 12 bases. CDR3 sequence: CASSLQGGGQPQHF. The CDR3 DNA is TGTGCCAGCAGTTTACAGGGAGGAGGACAGCCCCAGCATTTT.

The table lists this clonotype with a few counts. J is TRBJ1-1 and V is TRBV5-1; no clear D gene. The ends were cut back, 5 bases at V and 0 bases at J, with 8 bases in the middle. This CDR3 contains 13 residues. Per the germline V gene, CDR1 is SGHRS and CDR2 is YFSETQ. DNA of the CDR3: TGCGCCAGCAGACTTCAGCTGAACACTGAAGCTTTCTTT. Encoded protein: CASRLQLNTEAFF.

This clonotype was observed a few times. V is TRBV30 and J is TRBJ2-6, with D perhaps assigned TRBD1 or TRBD2 (5 bases each). In germline, CDR1 is GTSNPN, CDR2 SVGIG (reference sequence). The CDR3 consists of 17 residues. Deletions cut 1 base from V and 2 bases from J, with 15 bases between. CDR3 bases: TGTGCCTGGAGTGCCTCGGGGACGGTCACTGGGGCCAACGTCCTGACTTTC. Translating it yields CAWSASGTVTGANVLTF.

This clonotype was detected many times. V gene TRBV7-9 combines with J gene TRBJ2-2, with 8 bases aligning to TRBD1. Trimming removed 4 bases from V and 0 bases from J; junction bases left unmatched: 4. There are 16 residues in the CDR3. Germline CDR1 SEHNR, CDR2 FQNEAQ (reference sequence). In DNA, the CDR3 is TGTGCCAGCAGCTGGCAGGGGGCCTCGAACACCGGGGAGCTGTTTTTT. Its translation is CASSWQGASNTGELFF.

This clonotype has only a few counts. V is TRBV7-2 and J is TRBJ1-1; 9 bases are a match to TRBD1. The junction had 7 bases not matched to a gene; V was cut back by 3 bases and J by 11 bases. CDR3 length equals 13 residues. Germline V gene data show CDR1 as SGHTA and CDR2 as FQGNSA. This CDR3 is CASSLGTGSRAFF. Here the CDR3 DNA reads TGTGCCAGCAGCTTGGGGACAGGGAGTAGGGCTTTCTTT.

This clonotype was recorded many times. The chain links TRBV29-1 to TRBJ2-3; no reliable D call. The CDR3 is made up of 14 amino acids. Germline CDR1 and CDR2: SQVTM and ANQGSEA. V was pared by 3 bases and J by 5 bases, with 15 bases between. CDR3 region: CSVEASLGRDTQYF. CDR3 nucleotide sequence: TGCAGCGTTGAGGCTAGTCTGGGTCGAGATACGCAGTATTTT.

This clonotype has at least ten counts. The chain links TRBV5-4 to TRBJ2-3, with D uncertain. Trimming shortened V by 4 bases and J by 0 bases, and 6 bases separated the two germline ends. Germline V gene data show CDR1 as SGHNT and CDR2 as YYREEE (reference sequence). The CDR3 has 13 amino acids. CDR3 sequence (DNA): TGTGCCAGCAGCGGATCTAGCACAGATACGCAGTATTTT. Translated, it gives CASSGSSTDTQYF.

The table lists this clonotype with many counts. The CDR3 region has the DNA TGCAGCACGGACCGGGGCTATGGCTACACCTTC. It translates to CSTDRGYGYTF. The genes are TRBV20-1 and TRBJ1-2; D is unclear. Per germline, CDR1 DFQATT and CDR2 SNEGSKA (reference sequence). The CDR3 is 11 residues long.

V gene TRBV7-9 combines with J gene TRBJ1-5, with D tentatively TRBD1 (5 bases). V was shortened by 1 base and J by 0 bases, with 10 bases between the two germline ends. Germline V gene lookup returns CDR1 SEHNR and CDR2 FQNEAQ (reference sequence). The CDR3 contains 16 residues. The CDR3 loop reads CASSLGGLYSNQPQHF. In DNA form, the CDR3 reads TGTGCCAGCAGCTTAGGGGGCCTTTATAGCAATCAGCCCCAGCATTTT.